This T cell receptor (beta chain) came from a study of early T cells in non-severe SARS-CoV-2 infection. About the study: The authors sequenced bulk RNA from unsorted whole blood, leaving chains unpaired. Points from the study as a whole: Anti-spike CD8 specificities were favored by VDJdb matching, whose results missed private and CD4 specificities.

Individual cDNA molecules received unique molecular identifiers. TCRdb called the 5' RACE reads again in MiXCR, with one record for every CDR3 protein. The profile shows tens of thousands of distinct CDR3 sequences, approximately 13% of them singletons. This CDR3 comprises 15 residues. V gave up 6 bases and J gave up 2 bases, with 11 bases separating them. Germline V CDR1 and CDR2: KGHSH, LQKENI. This clonotype was counted between two and nine times. The antigen is unknown. The sequencing input was whole blood. The receptor was derived from an adult who was a healthcare worker with PCR-confirmed SARS-CoV-2 infection or an uninfected control (not recorded which). The J gene is TRBJ2-6, the V gene TRBV18, with D perhaps TRBD2 (5 bases). Here the CDR3 DNA reads TGTGCCAGCTCCCGGGGAACCACTGGGGCCAACGTCCTGACTTTC. Translating it yields CASSRGTTGANVLTF.